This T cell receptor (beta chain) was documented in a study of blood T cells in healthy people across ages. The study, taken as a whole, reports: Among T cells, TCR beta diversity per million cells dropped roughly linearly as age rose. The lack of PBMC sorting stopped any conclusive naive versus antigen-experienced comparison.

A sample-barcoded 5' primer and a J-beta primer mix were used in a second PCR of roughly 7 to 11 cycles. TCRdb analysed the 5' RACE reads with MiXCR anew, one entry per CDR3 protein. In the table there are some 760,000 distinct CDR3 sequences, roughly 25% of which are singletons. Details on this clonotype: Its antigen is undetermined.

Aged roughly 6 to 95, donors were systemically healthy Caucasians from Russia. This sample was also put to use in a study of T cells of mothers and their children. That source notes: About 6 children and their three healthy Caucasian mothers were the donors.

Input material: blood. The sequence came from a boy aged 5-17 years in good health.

The chain's CDR3 is CASSYWPRNSPLHF. The CDR3, as DNA: TGTGCCAGCAGTTACTGGCCCAGGAATTCACCCCTCCACTTT. The chain carries TRBV6-2 or TRBV6-3 and TRBJ1-6; D not certain. Trimming cost V 1 base and J 7 bases, with 8 bases left between them. Per germline, CDR1 MNHEY and CDR2 SVGEGT. This CDR3 region has 14 residues.